This TCR beta chain originates from a study of CXCR3-negative and CXCR3-positive naive CD8 T cells. Overall study findings and caveats: Both naive subsets had comparably high diversity; memory CD8+ cells much lower. Naive subsets did not differ in surface CD5, and the authors estimated TCR strength using properties of the TRB CDR3. The TRB CDR3s that CXCR3-positive naive cells carried were more hydrophobic than those of CXCR3-negative naive cells. Memory cells showed distinct TRBV-TRBJ patterns, while the two naive subsets matched.

5' RACE with UMI labels generated the TRB cDNA libraries. TCRdb reanalyzed the 5' RACE reads, giving one entry per CDR3 protein sequence and no DNA. Here the sample table reports approximately 83,000 distinct CDR3 sequences. The CDR3 totals 15 residues. Germline V gives CDR1 SGHVS, CDR2 FNYEAQ. For this clonotype: What it binds is unknown.

The sequence derives from a human donor in good health. Some clones in this sample may be carry-over from other donors' samples. The chain recombines TRBV7-6 with TRBJ1-1; there is no DNA to check the TCRdb D call of TRBD1. Input material: naive CXCR3- CD8+ T cells from blood. The subset here: CD45RO-CCR7+CD27+CD95- naive CD8+ T cells lacking CXCR3 (TNR3-). The CDR3: CASSSRQGTNTEAFF. Full variable domain (remainder filled in from reference TRBV7-6 and TRBJ1-1): GAGVSQSPRYKVTKRGQDVALRCDPISGHVSLYWYRQALGQGPEFLTYFNYEAQQDKSGLPNDRFSAERPEGSISTLTIQRTEQRDSAMYRCASSSRQGTNTEAFFGQGTRLTVV.